The present TCR beta chain was sequenced within a study of technical replicates of blood from a handful of donors. The CDR3 is 15 residues long. Germline lookup yields CDR1 MDHEN and CDR2 SYDVKM. Trimming cost V 3 bases and J 7 bases, with 16 bases left between them. The repertoire was sequenced with immunoSEQ multiplex PCR; TCRdb's copy has only in-frame clones and lacks some. The table records tens of thousands of clones, roughly 95% of them present only once. The sample was T cells isolated from PBMCs. The genes are TRBV28 and TRBJ2-1, with a possible D match to TRBD2 (5 bases). This sequence originates from a human donor in good health. CDR3 sequence: CASSLVIAGGNEQFF. The CDR3 DNA reads as TGTGCCAGCAGTTTGGTAATAGCCGGAGGAAATGAGCAGTTCTTC.